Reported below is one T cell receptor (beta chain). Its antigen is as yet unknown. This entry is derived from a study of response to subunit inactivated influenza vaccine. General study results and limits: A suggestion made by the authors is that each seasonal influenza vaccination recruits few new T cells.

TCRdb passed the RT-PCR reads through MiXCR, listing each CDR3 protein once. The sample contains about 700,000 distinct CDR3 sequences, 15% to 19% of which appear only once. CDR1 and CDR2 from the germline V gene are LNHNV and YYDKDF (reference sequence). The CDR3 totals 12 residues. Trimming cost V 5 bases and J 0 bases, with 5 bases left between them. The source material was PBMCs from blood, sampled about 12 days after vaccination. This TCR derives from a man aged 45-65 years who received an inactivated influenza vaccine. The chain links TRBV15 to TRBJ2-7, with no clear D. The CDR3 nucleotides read TGTGCCACCAGCTACGGCTCCTACGAGCAGTACTTC. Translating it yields CATSYGSYEQYF.